These T cell receptor beta chains were read from a single sample in a study of cytomegalovirus exposure and HLA in healthy donors. TCRdb's copy holds only in-frame clones and misses some; the assay was immunoSEQ multiplex PCR. The table shows around 170,000 clones, with over 70% occurring only once. The sample taken for sequencing was PBMCs. These receptors came from a man over 45 in good health and CMV-seronegative. Each CDR3 is given with its conserved first and last residue. D genes are given only for firm matches. Size is stated for part of the rows, as once, few or many counts, or as a class when the clone is expanded.

DNA: TGTGCCAGTAGTGTCGCCAGGGGGCCGCAGGATACGCAGTATTTT; CDR3: CASSVARGPQDTQYF; V: TRBV19; D: TRBD1; size: once; J: TRBJ2-3
DNA: TGTGCCAGCAGCGGGACGGGGAGGGATGAGCAGTTCTTC; CDR3: CASSGTGRDEQFF; V: TRBV9; D: TRBD2; size: once; J: TRBJ2-1
DNA: TGCGCCAGCAGCCGAACCGGGACGGGGGATTCACAGTTCTTC; CDR3: CASSRTGTGDSQFF; V: TRBV4-3; D: -; size: few; J: TRBJ2-1
DNA: TGTGCCATCAGTGACAGGGACTCCTACGAGCAGTACTTC; CDR3: CAISDRDSYEQYF; V: TRBV10-3; D: -; size: few; J: TRBJ2-7
DNA: TGTGCCAGCAGTTTATCCGGGACAGATTACGAGCAGTACTTC; CDR3: CASSLSGTDYEQYF; V: TRBV27; D: TRBD1; size: few; J: TRBJ2-7
DNA: TGTGCCAGCAGCAGAGGACAGACGGGAGGCTACGAGCAGTACTTC; CDR3: CASSRGQTGGYEQYF; V: TRBV7-6; D: -; size: -; J: TRBJ2-7
DNA: TGCGCCAGCCGTTTACAGGGCATTACCTACGAGCAGTACTTC; CDR3: CASRLQGITYEQYF; V: TRBV5-1; D: -; size: -; J: TRBJ2-7
DNA: TGTGCCAGCAGGGATGGGACAGGAAGAACCTACGAGCAGTACTTC; CDR3: CASRDGTGRTYEQYF; V: TRBV27; D: TRBD1; size: once; J: TRBJ2-7
DNA: TGTGCCAGCAATGCAGGGGGCGTCAGTCAGCCCCAGCATTTT; CDR3: CASNAGGVSQPQHF; V: TRBV6-1; D: TRBD1; size: -; J: TRBJ1-5
DNA: TGTGCCAGCAGCGTAGTCAGTCCCTCTGGCACAGATACGCAGTATTTT; CDR3: CASSVVSPSGTDTQYF; V: TRBV9; D: -; size: -; J: TRBJ2-3
DNA: TGTGCCAGCAGTGAAAGGAGCGGGGGGGCCATCGGGGAGACCCAGTACTTC; CDR3: CASSERSGGAIGETQYF; V: TRBV2; D: TRBD2; size: -; J: TRBJ2-5
DNA: TGTGCCAGCGAGCGGGGGGGCTGGACAGATACGCAGTATTTT; CDR3: CASERGGWTDTQYF; V: TRBV2; D: TRBD2; size: -; J: TRBJ2-3
DNA: TGTGCCAGCAGCACGTGGGACAGGGTAGTTGATGGCTACACCTTC; CDR3: CASSTWDRVVDGYTF; V: TRBV9; D: TRBD1; size: -; J: TRBJ1-2
DNA: TGTGCCAGCAGTAGGGGGAGCACAGATACGCAGTATTTT; CDR3: CASSRGSTDTQYF; V: TRBV27; D: -; size: few; J: TRBJ2-3
DNA: TGTGCCAGCAGGGAGTTCTACGAGCAGTACTTC; CDR3: CASREFYEQYF; V: TRBV6-1; D: -; size: few; J: TRBJ2-7
DNA: TGCGCCAGCAGCGTTCCGAGATCAGGGTTGACTAATGAAAAACTGTTTTTT; CDR3: CASSVPRSGLTNEKLFF; V: TRBV4-1; D: -; size: -; J: TRBJ1-4
DNA: TGCAGCATCACGACGGGAAACTCTGGAAACACCATATATTTT; CDR3: CSITTGNSGNTIYF; V: TRBV29-1; D: -; size: -; J: TRBJ1-3
DNA: TGTGCCAGCAGCGTCCGGGTAGGTGATACGCAGTATTTT; CDR3: CASSVRVGDTQYF; V: TRBV7-9; D: -; size: -; J: TRBJ2-3
DNA: TGTGCCAGCAGTACGGGACTAGTTGGCAAAGATGAGCAGTTCTTC; CDR3: CASSTGLVGKDEQFF; V: TRBV7-2; D: TRBD2; size: -; J: TRBJ2-1
DNA: TGTGCCAGCTACGCCTCTAGCGGCGCCTACAATGAGCAGTTCTTC; CDR3: CASYASSGAYNEQFF; V: TRBV18; D: TRBD2; size: -; J: TRBJ2-1
DNA: TGCAGCCTCGCGGAGGGAACCGGCTACACCTTC; CDR3: CSLAEGTGYTF; V: TRBV29-1; D: -; size: -; J: TRBJ1-2
DNA: TGTGCCAGCAGCTTTTTCGCGGGGCAGGCTTTCTCTGGCTACACCTTC; CDR3: CASSFFAGQAFSGYTF; V: TRBV7-8; D: -; size: -; J: TRBJ1-2
DNA: TGCGCCAGCAGTGGAAGGGACAGGGCGTTAACTGAAGCTTTCTTT; CDR3: CASSGRDRALTEAFF; V: TRBV10-1; D: TRBD1; size: once; J: TRBJ1-1
DNA: TGTGCCAGTAGTACCGGACAGGTCTATGGCTACACCTTC; CDR3: CASSTGQVYGYTF; V: TRBV19; D: TRBD1; size: -; J: TRBJ1-2